A selection of T cell receptor beta chains follows, all from one sample in a study of T cells in localized non-small cell lung cancer. Assay used: immunoSEQ multiplex PCR; TCRdb lists only in-frame clones, some missing. This table holds 20,000 to 30,000 clones, about 86% found once. The sequencing here drew on peripheral blood, taken before any cancer treatment. These receptors were taken from a woman between 35 and 75 years old with stage I lung adenocarcinoma. Each CDR3 is given with its conserved first and last residue. A D gene is named only where the DNA matches it firmly. Only some rows state a clone size, as once, few, many or a class for expanded clones.

>-|-|TRBV7-7|TRBJ2-7
TGTGCCAGCAGCAATGCGGGGAGGAAAGAGCAGTACTTC
CASSNAGRKEQYF
>-|-|TRBV19|TRBJ2-5
TGTGCCAGTCAGGCCCTTGGGGCGGGTCAAGAGACCCAGTACTTC
CASQALGAGQETQYF
>-|-|TRBV7-9|TRBJ1-6
TGTGCCAGCAGCAATTCGGCCGGGACTGGGGATTCACCCCTCCACTTT
CASSNSAGTGDSPLHF
>-|-|TRBV9|TRBJ2-7
TGTGCCAGCAGCGTTGACAGTTATTCGTACGAGCAGTACTTC
CASSVDSYSYEQYF
>TRBD2|-|TRBV11-2|TRBJ2-1
TGTGCCAGCAGCCTCTCGGGACTAGCGGGGGCCCGCTCCTACAATGAGCAGTTCTTC
CASSLSGLAGARSYNEQFF
>TRBD1|medium-sized|TRBV6-1|TRBJ2-7
TGTGCCAGCAGTGAAGGGGACAGCTCCTACGAGCAGTACTTC
CASSEGDSSYEQYF
>TRBD2|-|TRBV28|TRBJ2-1
TGTGCCAGCAGTTTCGGGTTAGCGGGGGGGAGGAATGAGCAGTTCTTC
CASSFGLAGGRNEQFF
>-|-|TRBV5-1|TRBJ2-1
TGCGCCAGTACCGGGGAAGTTGGGAATGAGCAGTTCTTC
CASTGEVGNEQFF
>-|-|TRBV30|TRBJ2-7
TGTGCCTGGAGTGTAGGTGAGCAGTACTTC
CAWSVGEQYF
>-|-|TRBV7-3|TRBJ2-2
TGTGCCAGCAGCTTAATTGCGGGAAACACCGGGGAGCTGTTTTTT
CASSLIAGNTGELFF
>-|-|TRBV7-2|TRBJ2-5
TGTGCCAGCAGCTCACGCCCCGGCCAAGAGACCCAGTACTTC
CASSSRPGQETQYF
>-|-|TRBV6-4|TRBJ2-3
TGTGCCAGCAGTTCGGCGGCGGGGAGCACAGATACGCAGTATTTT
CASSSAAGSTDTQYF
>-|-|TRBV5-4|TRBJ1-1
TGTGCCAGCAGCTTGGACAGGGTGGGGGACACTGAAGCTTTCTTT
CASSLDRVGDTEAFF
>-|once|TRBV9|TRBJ1-3
TGTGCCAGCAACTTGGGGGGTTACGGAAACACCATATATTTT
CASNLGGYGNTIYF
>-|-|TRBV5-8|TRBJ1-1
TGTGCCAGCAGCTTGTTCGGGGGGATGAACACTGAAGCTTTCTTT
CASSLFGGMNTEAFF
>-|-|TRBV19|TRBJ2-6
TGTGCCAGTAGTATACAGAGCTCTGGGGCCAACGTCCTGACTTTC
CASSIQSSGANVLTF
>-|-|TRBV5-6|TRBJ1-2
TGTGCCAGCAGCTTCCGAGGGGGCTACACCTTC
CASSFRGGYTF
>-|-|TRBV18|TRBJ2-5
TGTGCCAGCTCACCTCCGGGAGTCCAAGAGACCCAGTACTTC
CASSPPGVQETQYF
>-|-|TRBV2|TRBJ1-2
TGTGCCAGCAGTGAGACTGGACCTGATACCTATGGCTACACCTTC
CASSETGPDTYGYTF
>-|-|TRBV7-2|TRBJ2-3
TGTGCCAGCAGCGAATATACTACTAAAAGCACAGATACGCAGTATTTT
CASSEYTTKSTDTQYF
>-|-|TRBV6-5|TRBJ1-3
TGTGCCAGCAGTCCTCAATCGGGGAGAAACACCATATATTTT
CASSPQSGRNTIYF
>TRBD1|-|TRBV6-1|TRBJ1-6
TGTGCCAGCAGTGAATTCGACAGGGCTCATTCACCCCTCCACTTT
CASSEFDRAHSPLHF
>-|-|TRBV2|TRBJ2-4
TGTGCCAGCAGTGGAGGTTGGGACATTCAGTACTTC
CASSGGWDIQYF
>TRBD1|-|TRBV5-3|TRBJ1-1
TGTGCCAGAAGATCGACAGGGATTGAAGCTTTCTTT
CARRSTGIEAFF
>-|-|TRBV7-4|TRBJ2-7
TGTGCCAGCAGAACGAACCGGGACTCAGGGCCATACGAGCAGTACTTC
CASRTNRDSGPYEQYF
>TRBD1|-|TRBV7-9|TRBJ2-2
TGTGCCAGCAGCCCGAATCCGGGACAGGGGATCATCGGGGAGCTGTTTTTT
CASSPNPGQGIIGELFF
>TRBD1|-|TRBV18|TRBJ1-2
TGTGCCAGCTCACCAAACAGGGGGAATGGCTACACCTTC
CASSPNRGNGYTF
>-|-|TRBV7-3|TRBJ2-7
TGTGCCAGCAGCCCGGGGCAGTCCTACGAGCAGTACTTC
CASSPGQSYEQYF
>-|-|TRBV28|TRBJ1-5
TGTGCCAGCAGTTACAGAGAAGCGGGTCCCCAGCATTTT
CASSYREAGPQHF
>-|-|TRBV7-8|TRBJ1-1
TGTGCCAGCAGCAAGGAGGCCGCTGGGAACACTGAAGCTTTCTTT
CASSKEAAGNTEAFF
>-|-|TRBV5-6|TRBJ1-2
TGTGCCAGCAGCTTGGGAGGCAGGGGATTTGGCTATGGCTACACCTTC
CASSLGGRGFGYGYTF
>-|-|TRBV4-1|TRBJ1-1
TGCGCCAGCAGCCAAGAAGGCATTTACACTGAAGCTTTCTTT
CASSQEGIYTEAFF
>-|-|TRBV7-8|TRBJ1-6
TGTGCCAGCAGCTTACAGGTTCGGAGCTCCTATAATTCACCCCTCCACTTT
CASSLQVRSSYNSPLHF
>-|-|TRBV7-2|TRBJ1-3
TGTGCCAGCAGCCTTGACGGGAGCTCTGGAAACACCATATATTTT
CASSLDGSSGNTIYF
>-|-|TRBV5-1|TRBJ1-4
TGCGCCAGCAGCTTGGGTGGGTCTGAAGAAAAACTGTTTTTT
CASSLGGSEEKLFF
>TRBD1|-|TRBV7-2|TRBJ1-2
TGTGCCAGCAGCTTAGACAGGGGGATCTATGGCTACACCTTC
CASSLDRGIYGYTF
>-|-|TRBV6-5|TRBJ1-2
TGTGCCAGCAGCCTTGGCTATGGCTACACCTTC
CASSLGYGYTF
>-|-|TRBV5-6|TRBJ1-1
TGTGCCAGCAGCTTGAGGGGCGGTGAGGCTTTCTTT
CASSLRGGEAFF
>-|-|TRBV2|TRBJ2-5
TGTGCCAGCAGTGAAGCGGGTTTCGGAACCCAGTACTTC
CASSEAGFGTQYF
>-|few|TRBV6-1|TRBJ2-7
TGTGCCAGCAGTGTGAGTCACTCCTACGAGCAGTACTTC
CASSVSHSYEQYF
>-|-|TRBV7-2|TRBJ1-1
TGTGCCAGCACTAGTGGGGTGAACACTGAAGCTTTCTTT
CASTSGVNTEAFF
>TRBD1|-|TRBV19|TRBJ2-7
TGTGCCAGTAGGGAGACAGGGAACTACGAGCAGTACTTC
CASRETGNYEQYF
>-|-|TRBV7-2|TRBJ2-5
TGTGCCAGCAGCCCGGCGAGGGAGGAAGAGACCCAGTACTTC
CASSPAREEETQYF
>TRBD2|-|TRBV4-1|TRBJ2-5
TGCGCCAGCGCACCCCTAGGACTAGCGGGGAGGCCGCAGTACTTC
CASAPLGLAGRPQYF
>-|once|TRBV29-1|TRBJ2-1
TGCAGCGTTTCGGACTCAGGCTACAATGAGCAGTTCTTC
CSVSDSGYNEQFF
>-|-|TRBV7-7|TRBJ1-2
TGTGCTAGCAGTCGAGACCCGGGTCGTAGCTACACCTTC
CASSRDPGRSYTF
>TRBD1|-|TRBV25-1|TRBJ1-6
TGTGCCAGCAGTGACTCAGGGGGCTTGGACTCACCCCTCCACTTT
CASSDSGGLDSPLHF
>-|once|TRBV6-5|TRBJ1-1
TGTGCCAGCAACCAAGGACAGTTGAACACTGAAGCTTTCTTT
CASNQGQLNTEAFF
>-|-|TRBV11-3|TRBJ1-1
TGTGCCAGCAGCTTCCAGCAGGGGAACACTGAAGCTTTCTTT
CASSFQQGNTEAFF
>TRBD2|-|TRBV2|TRBJ2-3
TGTGCCAGCAGACCTCGGGGGGGCGTCACAGATACGCAGTATTTT
CASRPRGGVTDTQYF
>-|-|TRBV30|TRBJ1-5
TGTGCCTGGAGCTCAGGGATAGTGAGCAATCAGCCCCAGCATTTT
CAWSSGIVSNQPQHF
>-|-|TRBV5-1|TRBJ2-7
TGCGCCAGCAGCTTGCTGGGGTCAGAGCCCTACGAGCAGTACTTC
CASSLLGSEPYEQYF